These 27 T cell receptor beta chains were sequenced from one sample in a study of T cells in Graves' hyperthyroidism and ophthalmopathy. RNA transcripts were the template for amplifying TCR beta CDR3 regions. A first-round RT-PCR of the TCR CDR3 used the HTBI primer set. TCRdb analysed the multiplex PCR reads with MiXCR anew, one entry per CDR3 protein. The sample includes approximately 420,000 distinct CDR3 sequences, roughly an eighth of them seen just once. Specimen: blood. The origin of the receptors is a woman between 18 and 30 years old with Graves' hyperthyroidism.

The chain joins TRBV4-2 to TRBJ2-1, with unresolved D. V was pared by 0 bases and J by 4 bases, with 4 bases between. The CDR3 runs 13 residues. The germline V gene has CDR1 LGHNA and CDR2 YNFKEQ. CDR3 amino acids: CASSQEEYNEQFF. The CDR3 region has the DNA TGTGCCAGCAGCCAAGAGGAGTACAATGAGCAGTTCTTC.

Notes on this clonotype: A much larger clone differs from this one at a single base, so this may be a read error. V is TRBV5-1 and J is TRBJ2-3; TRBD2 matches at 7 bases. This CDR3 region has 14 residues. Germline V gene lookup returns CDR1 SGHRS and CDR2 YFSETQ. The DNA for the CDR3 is TGCACCAGCAGCCTCAGCGGGACCACAGATACGCAGTATTTT. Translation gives CTSSLSGTTDTQYF.

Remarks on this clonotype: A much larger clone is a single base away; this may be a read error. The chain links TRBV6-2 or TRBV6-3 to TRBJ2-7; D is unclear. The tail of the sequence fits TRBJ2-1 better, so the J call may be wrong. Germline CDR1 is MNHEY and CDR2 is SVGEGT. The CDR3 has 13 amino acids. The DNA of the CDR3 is TGTGCCAGCAGTCGCCAATCAGGCTACGAGCAGTTCTTC. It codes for CASSRQSGYEQFF.

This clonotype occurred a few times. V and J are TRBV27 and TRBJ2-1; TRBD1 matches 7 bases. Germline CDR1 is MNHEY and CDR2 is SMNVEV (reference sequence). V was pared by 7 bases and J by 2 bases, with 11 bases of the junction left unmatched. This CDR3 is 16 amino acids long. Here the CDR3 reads CASTPLGQGAYNEQFF. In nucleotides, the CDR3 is TGTGCCAGCACCCCCCTCGGGCAGGGGGCCTACAATGAGCAGTTCTTC.

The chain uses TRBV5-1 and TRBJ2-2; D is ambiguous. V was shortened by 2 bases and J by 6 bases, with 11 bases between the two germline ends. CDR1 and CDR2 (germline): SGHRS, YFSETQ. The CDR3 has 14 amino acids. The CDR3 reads CASSFMVKSGELFF. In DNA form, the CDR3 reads TGCGCCAGCAGCTTTATGGTTAAGTCCGGGGAGCTGTTTTTT.

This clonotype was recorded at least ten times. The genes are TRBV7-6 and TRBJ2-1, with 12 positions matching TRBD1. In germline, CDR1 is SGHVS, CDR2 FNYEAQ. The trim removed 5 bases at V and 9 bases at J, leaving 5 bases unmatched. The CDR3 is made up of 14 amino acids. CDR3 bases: TGTGCCAGCAGCGGTGGGACAGGGGGCGGTGAGCAGTTCTTC. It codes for CASSGGTGGGEQFF.

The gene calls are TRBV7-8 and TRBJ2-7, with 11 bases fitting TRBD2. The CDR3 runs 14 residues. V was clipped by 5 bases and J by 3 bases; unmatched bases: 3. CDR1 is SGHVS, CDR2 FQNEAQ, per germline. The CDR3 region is CASSPSGRIYEQYF. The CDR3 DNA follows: TGTGCCAGCAGCCCTAGCGGGAGGATCTACGAGCAGTACTTC.

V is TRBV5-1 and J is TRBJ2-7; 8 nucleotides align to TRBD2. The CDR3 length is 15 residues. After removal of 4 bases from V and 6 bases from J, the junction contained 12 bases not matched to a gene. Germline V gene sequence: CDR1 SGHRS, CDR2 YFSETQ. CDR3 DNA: TGCGCCAGCAGCGCGGGACTAGTGGGGTTGTTCGAGCAGTACTTC. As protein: CASSAGLVGLFEQYF.

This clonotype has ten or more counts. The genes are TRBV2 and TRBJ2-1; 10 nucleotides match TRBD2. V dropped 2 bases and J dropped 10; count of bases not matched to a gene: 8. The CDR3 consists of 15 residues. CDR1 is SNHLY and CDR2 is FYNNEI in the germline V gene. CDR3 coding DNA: TGTGCCAGCAGTGAACGGACTAGCGGAAATAGGGAGCAGTTCTTC. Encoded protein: CASSERTSGNREQFF.

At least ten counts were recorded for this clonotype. The CDR3 spells CASSDWVFGAQGDTQYF. The CDR3 DNA is TGTGCCAGCAGCGACTGGGTGTTTGGGGCGCAGGGAGATACGCAGTATTTT. V is TRBV6-1 and J is TRBJ2-3; maybe TRBD1 (5 bases). There are 17 residues in the CDR3. Trimming removed 6 bases at V and 5 bases at J, with 24 bases between. Germline assignment: CDR1 MNHNS and CDR2 SASEGT.

In DNA form, the CDR3 reads TGTGCCAGCACCCCCGGGGCCAGCGACCCGAACACTGAAGCTTTCTTT. Amino acid sequence: CASTPGASDPNTEAFF. The V call is TRBV7-6, the J call TRBJ1-1; D may be TRBD1 (5 bases). Germline V gene data show CDR1 as SGHVS and CDR2 as FNYEAQ. V lost 7 bases to trimming and J lost 1 base, with 19 bases between them. The CDR3 is 16 amino acids.

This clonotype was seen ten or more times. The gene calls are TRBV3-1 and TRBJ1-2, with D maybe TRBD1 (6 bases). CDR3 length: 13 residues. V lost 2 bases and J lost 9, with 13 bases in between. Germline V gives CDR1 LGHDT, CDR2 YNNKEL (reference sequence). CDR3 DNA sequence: TGTGCCAGCAGCCAAAACAGGGAGAGTCGCTACACCTTC. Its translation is CASSQNRESRYTF.

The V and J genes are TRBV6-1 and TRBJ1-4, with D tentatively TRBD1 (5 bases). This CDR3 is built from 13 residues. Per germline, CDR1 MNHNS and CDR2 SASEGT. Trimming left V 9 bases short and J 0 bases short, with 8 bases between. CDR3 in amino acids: CASRTSTNEKLFF. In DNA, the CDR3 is TGTGCCAGTCGGACATCAACTAATGAAAAACTGTTTTTT.

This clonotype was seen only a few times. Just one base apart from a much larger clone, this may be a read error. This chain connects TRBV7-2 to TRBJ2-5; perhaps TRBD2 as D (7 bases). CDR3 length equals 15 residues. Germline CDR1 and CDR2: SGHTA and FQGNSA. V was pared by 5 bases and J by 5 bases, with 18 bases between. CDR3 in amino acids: CASSPLGGARETQYF. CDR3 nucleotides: TGTGCCAGCAGCCCCTTGGGGGGGGCGCGGGAGACCCAGTACTTC.

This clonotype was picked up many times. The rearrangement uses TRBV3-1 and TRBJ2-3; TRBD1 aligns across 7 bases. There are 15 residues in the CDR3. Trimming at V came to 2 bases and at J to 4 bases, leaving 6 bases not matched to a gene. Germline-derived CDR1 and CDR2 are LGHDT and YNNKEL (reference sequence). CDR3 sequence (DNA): TGTGCCAGCAGCCAACTCGGGACAGTCGCAGATACGCAGTATTTT. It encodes CASSQLGTVADTQYF.

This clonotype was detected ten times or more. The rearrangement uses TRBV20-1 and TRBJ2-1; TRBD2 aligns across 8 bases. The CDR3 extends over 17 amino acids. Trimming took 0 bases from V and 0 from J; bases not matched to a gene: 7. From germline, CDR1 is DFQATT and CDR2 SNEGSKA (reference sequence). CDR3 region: CSAREMGSGTSYNEQFF. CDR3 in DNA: TGCAGTGCTAGAGAAATGGGTAGCGGGACCTCCTACAATGAGCAGTTCTTC.

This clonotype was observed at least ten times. CDR3 DNA: TGTGCTAGTGGTTTGGTACCCCATCCCGGGGAGCTGTTTTTT. Residues: CASGLVPHPGELFF. The rearrangement links TRBV12-5 to TRBJ2-2; D unclear. Germline CDR1 and CDR2: LGHNT and FRNRAP. V lost 0 bases to trimming and J lost 6 bases, with 8 bases between them. This CDR3 is 14 amino acids long.

CDR3: CASSTSGVSYEQYF. In DNA form, the CDR3 reads TGCGCCAGCAGCACTAGCGGAGTATCCTACGAGCAGTACTTC. V and J are TRBV5-1 and TRBJ2-7, with 8 positions matching TRBD2. The CDR3 length is 14 residues. The V gene's germline CDR1 is SGHRS and CDR2 YFSETQ. The ends lost 4 bases at V and 1 base at J; junction bases unmatched: 4. Complete variable domain (other parts from reference TRBV5-1 and TRBJ2-7): KAGVTQTPRYLIKTRGQQVTLSCSPISGHRSVSWYQQTPGQGLQFLFEYFSETQRNKGNFPGRFSGRQFSNSRSEMNVSTLELGDSALYLCASSTSGVSYEQYFGPGTRLTVT.

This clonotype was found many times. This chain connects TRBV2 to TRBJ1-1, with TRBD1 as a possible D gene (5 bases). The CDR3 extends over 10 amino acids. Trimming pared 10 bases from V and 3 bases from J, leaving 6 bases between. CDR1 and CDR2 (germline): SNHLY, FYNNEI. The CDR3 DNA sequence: TGTGCCATGGGGGACACTGAAGCTTTCTTT. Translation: CAMGDTEAFF. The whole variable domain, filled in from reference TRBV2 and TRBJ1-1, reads EPEVTQTPSHQVTQMGQEVILRCVPISNHLYFYWYRQILGQKVEFLVSFYNNEISEKSEIFDDQFSVERPDGSNFTLKIRSTKLEDSAMYFCAMGDTEAFFGQGTRLTVV.

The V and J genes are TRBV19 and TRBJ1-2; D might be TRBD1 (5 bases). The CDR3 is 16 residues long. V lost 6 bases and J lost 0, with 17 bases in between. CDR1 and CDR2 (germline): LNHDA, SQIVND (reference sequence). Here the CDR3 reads CASSPRGRTSNYGYTF. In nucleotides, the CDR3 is TGTGCCAGTAGCCCGAGGGGTAGGACCTCTAACTATGGCTACACCTTC.

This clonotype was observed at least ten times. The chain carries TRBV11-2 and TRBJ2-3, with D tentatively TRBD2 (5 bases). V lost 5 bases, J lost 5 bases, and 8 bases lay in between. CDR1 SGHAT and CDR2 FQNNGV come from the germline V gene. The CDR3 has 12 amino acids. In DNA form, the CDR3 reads TGTGCCAGCAGCGGTGCGGGAGATACGCAGTATTTT. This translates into CASSGAGDTQYF.

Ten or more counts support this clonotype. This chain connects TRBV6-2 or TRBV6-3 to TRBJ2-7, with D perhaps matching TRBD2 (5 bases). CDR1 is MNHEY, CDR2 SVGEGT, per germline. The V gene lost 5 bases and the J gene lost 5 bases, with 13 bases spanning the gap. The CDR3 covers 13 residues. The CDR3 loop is CASSTWVGDEQYF. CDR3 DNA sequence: TGTGCCAGCAGTACCTGGGTCGGGGACGAGCAGTACTTC.

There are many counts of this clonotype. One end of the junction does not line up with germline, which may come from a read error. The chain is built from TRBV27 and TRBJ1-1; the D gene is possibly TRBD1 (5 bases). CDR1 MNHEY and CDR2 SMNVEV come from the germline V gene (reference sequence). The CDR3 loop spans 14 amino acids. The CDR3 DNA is TGTGCCACCAGTTGGGACGCTCGGAATACTGAAGCTTTCTTT. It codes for CATSWDARNTEAFF.

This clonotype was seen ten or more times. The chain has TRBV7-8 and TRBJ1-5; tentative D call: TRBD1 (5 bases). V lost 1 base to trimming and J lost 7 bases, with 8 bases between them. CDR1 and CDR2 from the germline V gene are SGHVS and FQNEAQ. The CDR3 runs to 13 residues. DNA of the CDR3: TGTGCCAGCAGCTTAGGGCAGGGACAGCCCCAGCATTTT. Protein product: CASSLGQGQPQHF.

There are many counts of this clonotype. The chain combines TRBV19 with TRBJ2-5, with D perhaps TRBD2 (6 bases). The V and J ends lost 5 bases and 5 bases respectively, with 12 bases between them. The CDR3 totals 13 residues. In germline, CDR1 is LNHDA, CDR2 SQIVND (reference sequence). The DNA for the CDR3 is TGTGCCAGTAGTGGGGAGGACCGGGAGACCCAGTACTTC. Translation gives CASSGEDRETQYF.

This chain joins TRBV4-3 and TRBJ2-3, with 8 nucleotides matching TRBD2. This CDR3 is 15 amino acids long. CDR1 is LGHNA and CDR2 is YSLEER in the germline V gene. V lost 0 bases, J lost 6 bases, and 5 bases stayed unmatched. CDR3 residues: CASSQDRGGRDTQYF. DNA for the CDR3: TGCGCCAGCAGCCAAGATCGCGGGGGGCGGGATACGCAGTATTTT.

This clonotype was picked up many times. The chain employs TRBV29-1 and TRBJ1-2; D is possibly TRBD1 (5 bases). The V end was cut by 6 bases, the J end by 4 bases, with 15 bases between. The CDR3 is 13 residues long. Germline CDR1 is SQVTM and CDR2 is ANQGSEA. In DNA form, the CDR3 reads TGCAGCGTCGATCCAGGGAGTTCCTATGGCTACACCTTC. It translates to CSVDPGSSYGYTF.